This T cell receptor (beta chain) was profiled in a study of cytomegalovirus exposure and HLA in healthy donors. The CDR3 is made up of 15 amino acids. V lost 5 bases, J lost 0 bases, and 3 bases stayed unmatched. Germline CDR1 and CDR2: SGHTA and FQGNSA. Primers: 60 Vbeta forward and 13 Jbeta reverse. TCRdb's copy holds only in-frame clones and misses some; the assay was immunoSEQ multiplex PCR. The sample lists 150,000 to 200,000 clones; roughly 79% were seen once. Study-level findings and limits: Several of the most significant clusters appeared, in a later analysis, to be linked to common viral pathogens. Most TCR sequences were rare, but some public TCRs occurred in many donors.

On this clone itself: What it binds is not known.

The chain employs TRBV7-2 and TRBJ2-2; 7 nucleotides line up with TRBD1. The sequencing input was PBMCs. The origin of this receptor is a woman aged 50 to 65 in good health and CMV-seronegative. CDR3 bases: TGTGCCAGCAGCGTGGGACAGACGAACACCGGGGAGCTGTTTTTT. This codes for CASSVGQTNTGELFF.